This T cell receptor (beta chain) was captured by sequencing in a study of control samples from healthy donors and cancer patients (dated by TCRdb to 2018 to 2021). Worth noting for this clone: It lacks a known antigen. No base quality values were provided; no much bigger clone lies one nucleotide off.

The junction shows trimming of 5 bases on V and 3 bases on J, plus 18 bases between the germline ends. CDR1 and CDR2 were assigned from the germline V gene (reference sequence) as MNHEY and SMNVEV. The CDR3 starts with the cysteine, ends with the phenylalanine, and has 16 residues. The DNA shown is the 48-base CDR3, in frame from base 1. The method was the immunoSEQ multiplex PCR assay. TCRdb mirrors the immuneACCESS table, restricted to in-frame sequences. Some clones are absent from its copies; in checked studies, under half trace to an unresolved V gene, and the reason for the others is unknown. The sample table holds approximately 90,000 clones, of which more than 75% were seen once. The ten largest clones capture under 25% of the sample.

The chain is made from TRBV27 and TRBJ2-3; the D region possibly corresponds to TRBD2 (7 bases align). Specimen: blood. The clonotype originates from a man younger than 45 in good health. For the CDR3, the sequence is CASSQTPRGATDTQYF. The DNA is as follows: TGTGCCAGCAGTCAGACTCCCCGGGGGGCTACAGATACGCAGTATTTT.